Listed here are 15 T cell receptor beta chains from one sample, sequenced in a study of cytomegalovirus exposure and HLA in healthy donors. The primer mix had 60 Vbeta and 13 Jbeta primers. Assay: immunoSEQ multiplex PCR; the TCRdb copy retains only in-frame clones and omits some. The sample includes approximately 170,000 clones, 60% to 80% seen only once; the top ten take 2.6%. Sequenced input: PBMCs. The receptors derive from a woman in her 40s in good health and CMV-seropositive.

This clone was observed a single time. The chain joins TRBV28 to TRBJ2-2; possible D gene TRBD2, 5 bases. CDR3 length: 16 residues. CDR1 MDHEN and CDR2 SYDVKM come from the germline V gene. V was cut by 4 bases and J by 0 bases, with 12 bases left in between. The DNA of the CDR3 is TGTGCCAGCAGTTCCGCCTGGACTGCGAACACCGGGGAGCTGTTTTTT. Its protein product is CASSSAWTANTGELFF. The whole variable domain, remainder taken from reference TRBV28 and TRBJ2-2, is DVKVTQSSRYLVKRTGEKVFLECVQDMDHENMFWYRQDPGLGLRLIYFSYDVKMKEKGDIPEGYSVSREKKERFSLILESASTNQTSMYLCASSSAWTANTGELFFGEGSRLTVL.

This clone was counted once. J is TRBJ2-1 and V is TRBV12-5; D might be TRBD2 (6 bases). Trimming shortened V by 5 bases and J by 8 bases, and 16 bases separated the two germline ends. The germline V gene has CDR1 LGHNT and CDR2 FRNRAP. The CDR3 is made up of 14 amino acids. As DNA, the CDR3 is TGTGCTAGTGGTCCGCGGGACCCCGACCATGAGCAGTTCTTC. Translating it yields CASGPRDPDHEQFF.

The chain is built from TRBV30 and TRBJ2-1; the match to TRBD2 covers 10 bases. V lost 0 bases and J lost 2; bases outside the gene matches: 7. The CDR3 extends over 17 amino acids. Germline CDR1 GTSNPN, CDR2 SVGIG (reference sequence). CDR3 sequence (DNA): TGTGCCTGGAGTGTACGAACTAGCGGGATTACCTACAATGAGCAGTTCTTC. It encodes CAWSVRTSGITYNEQFF.

This clone occurred a few times. The rearrangement links TRBV30 to TRBJ2-7, with 9 nucleotides matching TRBD2. The germline V gene encodes CDR1 GTSNPN and CDR2 SVGIG (reference sequence). V was pared by 3 bases and J by 3 bases, with 6 bases of the junction left unmatched. The CDR3 contains 14 residues. The CDR3 DNA reads TGTGCCTGGAGGACTAGCGGAACTTTCTACGAGCAGTACTTC. Protein product: CAWRTSGTFYEQYF.

The chain recombines TRBV18 with TRBJ2-2; 7 bases fit TRBD2. Germline assignment: CDR1 KGHSH and CDR2 LQKENI. The CDR3 runs 16 residues. Trimming took 2 bases from V and 1 from J; bases not matched to a gene: 4. DNA of the CDR3: TGTGCCAGCTCACCAACCCTAGCGGAGAACACCGGGGAGCTGTTTTTT. Translation: CASSPTLAENTGELFF.

The gene calls are TRBV10-3 and TRBJ2-1, with 15 bases aligning to TRBD2. The V and J ends lost 2 bases and 0 bases, in that order; junction bases with no gene match: 5. This CDR3 has 19 amino acids. From germline, CDR1 is ENHRY and CDR2 SYGVKD. CDR3: CAISERGTSGGLSYNEQFF. CDR3 bases: TGTGCCATCAGTGAGCGGGGGACTAGCGGGGGGCTCTCCTACAATGAGCAGTTCTTC.

The J gene is TRBJ2-5, the V gene TRBV9; TRBD2 matches at 10 bases. The CDR3 length is 17 residues. V trimming: 2 bases; J trimming: 4 bases; junction bases outside the gene matches: 11. Germline loops: CDR1 SGDLS, CDR2 YYNGEE. CDR3: CASSVGLAGASIETQYF. The CDR3 region has the DNA TGTGCCAGCAGCGTTGGGCTAGCGGGGGCATCGATAGAGACCCAGTACTTC.

The gene calls are TRBV10-1 and TRBJ2-5; a weak D match, TRBD2 (5 bases). V lost 6 bases and J lost 0, with 8 bases in between. CDR1 WNHNN and CDR2 SYGVQD come from the germline V gene (reference sequence). This CDR3 comprises 13 residues. The CDR3 spells CASSPGNQETQYF. The CDR3 DNA reads TGCGCCAGCAGCCCCGGGAACCAAGAGACCCAGTACTTC.

The V gene is TRBV5-4, the J gene TRBJ2-1; TRBD1 agrees at 7 bases. After removal of 6 bases from V and 10 bases from J, the junction contained 13 bases not matched to a gene. CDR1 is SGHNT and CDR2 is YYREEE in the germline V gene (reference sequence). This CDR3 contains 14 residues. The CDR3 region is CASKQGDQGDEQFF. The CDR3 DNA is TGTGCCAGCAAGCAGGGGGATCAGGGGGACGAGCAGTTCTTC.

The chain employs TRBV5-5 and TRBJ1-3; TRBD1 is a possible D gene (6 bases). The CDR3 has 18 residues. From germline, CDR1 is SGHKS and CDR2 YYEKEE (reference sequence). V lost 4 bases to trimming and J lost 9 bases, with 29 bases between them. The CDR3 loop is CASSPTPVTGLFGGTIYF. In DNA form, the CDR3 reads TGTGCCAGCAGCCCTACTCCTGTTACAGGGCTTTTTGGCGGCACCATATATTTT.

Concerning this clone: Other nucleotide sequences in the sample specify the same CDR3. This chain joins TRBV29-1 and TRBJ2-5, with D possibly TRBD1 on 6 matching bases. The CDR3 loop spans 12 amino acids. Germline V lookup: CDR1 SQVTM, CDR2 ANQGSEA. Trimming took off 8 bases at V and 5 bases at J, with 15 bases between the two ends. The CDR3 coding sequence is TGCAGCCATGGACAGATTAGGGAGACCCAGTACTTC. Translated: CSHGQIRETQYF.

This chain links TRBV6-1 with TRBJ2-7, with TRBD1 identical over 12 bases. Germline V gene sequence: CDR1 MNHNS, CDR2 SASEGT. This CDR3 is 15 amino acids long. The V segment lost 6 bases and the J segment 7 bases; nucleotides outside the gene matches: 10. CDR3 region: CASRGEGQGAREQYF. CDR3 coding DNA: TGTGCCAGCAGGGGGGAGGGACAGGGGGCGCGGGAGCAGTACTTC.

The chain joins TRBV2 to TRBJ2-1; D is perhaps TRBD1 (5 bases). The CDR3 is made up of 15 amino acids. V lost 1 base and J lost 1, with 8 bases in between. Per the germline V gene, CDR1 is SNHLY and CDR2 is FYNNEI. CDR3 sequence (DNA): TGTGCCAGCAGTGAAGGGGGCCCGTCCTACAATGAGCAGTTCTTC. Its protein is CASSEGGPSYNEQFF.

The chain has TRBV5-1 and TRBJ2-6; 9 bases fit TRBD1. The CDR3 length is 17 residues. Germline lookup yields CDR1 SGHRS and CDR2 YFSETQ. The ends lost 3 bases at V and 0 bases at J; junction bases unmatched: 4. The CDR3 region is CASSSGQGTSGANVLTF. The CDR3 nucleotides read TGCGCCAGCAGCTCAGGACAGGGGACCTCTGGGGCCAACGTCCTGACTTTC.

The chain combines TRBV4-3 with TRBJ1-1; a possible D gene is TRBD1 (5 bases). V lost 2 bases and J lost 3, with 19 bases in between. This CDR3 has 17 residues. Germline CDR1 LGHNA, CDR2 YSLEER. CDR3 residues: CASSQLTAGGSDTEAFF. As DNA, the CDR3 is TGCGCCAGCAGCCAATTAACCGCGGGGGGGAGCGACACTGAAGCTTTCTTT.